The T cell receptor (beta chain) described here comes from a study of cytomegalovirus exposure and HLA in healthy donors. A multiplex PCR was run with 60 Vbeta primers and 13 Jbeta primers. Produced via immunoSEQ multiplex PCR; TCRdb's table is partial and in-frame only. In the table there are 140,000 or so clones, around 80% of which are singletons. The CDR3 length is 14 residues. The V and J ends lost 8 bases and 0 bases respectively, with 13 bases between them. Germline assignment: CDR1 SEHNR and CDR2 FQNEAQ (reference sequence). Whole-study findings and limits: Follow-up analysis seemed to connect common viral pathogens with several of the most significant clusters identified. Cytomegalovirus status was reportedly diagnosed by the classifier with high sensitivity and specificity. The CMV antigen specificity of three CMV-associated chains was confirmed through in vitro analysis. Roughly even sequencing depth across donors was the assumption behind the presence/absence analyses.

As regards this clone: Its specificity is unknown.

This chain joins TRBV7-9 and TRBJ1-2; D not resolved. The origin of this receptor is a woman in her 40s in good health and CMV-seropositive. Sequenced input: PBMCs. The DNA for the CDR3 is TGTGCCAGCGCCCCAGAACCAGCTAACTATGGCTACACCTTC. The encoded protein is CASAPEPANYGYTF.